The 4 T cell receptor beta chains below all came from one sample that was sequenced in a study of CD8 T cells in Susac syndrome (dated by TCRdb to between 2018 and 2020). The method was the immunoSEQ multiplex PCR assay. RNA was extracted with the RNeasy kit and 0.5 to 1 ug was reverse transcribed using random hexamers. TCRdb reworked the public reads: Q25 trimming with fastp, MiXCR clone assembly, productive beta chains retained. Here each entry gathers all rows of one CDR3 protein and keeps the most common genes and DNA. The sample table lists under 550,000 distinct CDR3 sequences, approximately 89% of them with a count of one. The biggest ten clones account for approximately 0.12% of the sample. Sequenced input: CD8+ T cells from PBMCs. These receptors were obtained from a human donor with multiple sclerosis.

This chain connects TRBV9 to TRBJ1-2, with 7 positions matching TRBD1. The CDR3 length is 15 residues. CDR1 is SGDLS, CDR2 YYNGEE, per germline. The J segment lost 2 bases and the V segment lost 4 bases, leaving 8 bases of the junction unmatched. CDR3: CASSTPGTDNYGYTF. CDR3 DNA sequence: TGTGCCAGCAGCACTCCCGGGACAGACAACTATGGCTACACCTTC.

A single count supports this clonotype. CDR3 sequence: CASSPTGTGELDTF. The DNA for the CDR3 is TGTGCCAGCAGTCCGACGGGGACAGGGGAGTTGGACACCTTC. This chain uses TRBV12-3 or TRBV12-4 with TRBJ1-2; 10 nucleotides line up with TRBD1. The CDR3 has 14 amino acids. V gave up 5 bases and J gave up 12 bases; unmatched junction bases: 12.

This rearrangement joins TRBV5-5 to TRBJ2-7, with D unresolved. Germline lookup yields CDR1 SGHKS and CDR2 YYEKEE (reference sequence). The CDR3 covers 15 residues. With 0 bases removed from V and 2 bases from J, the gap between germline ends came to 12 bases. The CDR3 sequence: CASSLVRGSTYEQYF. CDR3 nucleotide sequence: TGTGCCAGCAGCTTGGTTCGTGGGTCGACCTACGAGCAGTACTTC.

This clonotype has only one observation. The chain is built from TRBV20-1 and TRBJ2-3, with TRBD1 as a possible D gene (6 bases). The germline gives CDR1 DFQATT, CDR2 SNEGSKA (reference sequence). The CDR3 runs 15 residues. Deletions cut 1 base from V and 3 bases from J, with 14 bases between. CDR3 sequence: CSARGAGAVTDTQYF. The CDR3 coding sequence is TGCAGTGCTAGAGGGGCAGGGGCCGTAACAGATACGCAGTATTTT.